The clone carrying this T cell receptor beta chain was observed many times. Its matching antigen is unknown. Axillary draining lymph nodes of breast cancer patients supplied the node samples. This specimen comes from a study of breast tumors, draining lymph nodes, adjacent tissues. Overall study results and limits: Tumor and nontumor repertoires were significantly more similar in luminal-like than in basal-like breast cancer. Compared with lymph nodes, tumors were less diverse; compared with nontumor tissue, more. The lymph node origin of tumor T cells was framed as consistent with a hypothesis, not demonstrated. Findings are consistent with lymph node origin and intratumoral expansion of most tumor T cells.

TCRdb reprocessed the multiplex PCR reads via MiXCR and lists one record per CDR3 protein. The sample contains over 130,000 distinct CDR3 sequences, about 33% of which appear only once. In germline, CDR1 is DFQATT, CDR2 SNEGSKA (reference sequence). V was clipped by 1 base and J by 5 bases; unmatched bases: 5. The CDR3 consists of 14 residues. V is TRBV20-1 and J is TRBJ1-5; 7 bases are a match to TRBD1. This TCR was recovered from a female donor with breast cancer. Some clones in this sample may be carry-over from other donors' samples. The sample consisted of axillary lymph node tissue. The CDR3 is CSARGQGGDQPQHF. In nucleotides, the CDR3 is TGCAGTGCTAGAGGGCAGGGGGGGGATCAGCCCCAGCATTTT.